This T cell receptor beta chain stems from a study of CD8 T cells in ankylosing spondylitis. A single record per CDR3 protein comes from TCRdb applying MiXCR to the 5' RACE reads. Of about 150,000 distinct CDR3 sequences in the sample, around 45% were seen once. This clonotype was counted a few times. The V gene lost 1 base and the J gene lost 5 bases, with 11 bases spanning the gap. This CDR3 spans 15 amino acids. Germline values: CDR1 SGHTA, CDR2 FQGNSA. This sequence originates from a male donor with ankylosing spondylitis. The chain couples TRBV7-2 to TRBJ1-4, with D possibly TRBD1 on 5 matching bases. Sequences were obtained from synovial fluid, either unsorted or a sorted T cell fraction (not recorded which). DNA for the CDR3: TGTGCCAGCAGCTTAGGGGGACTGACGAATGAAAAACTGTTTTTT. Protein: CASSLGGLTNEKLFF.